This T cell receptor beta chain came from a study of T cell responses to AZD1222 COVID-19 vaccine. The CDR3 is made up of 16 amino acids. V lost 0 bases to trimming and J lost 0 bases, with 10 bases between them. CDR1 is SGDLS, CDR2 YYNGEE, per germline. Data came from immunoSEQ multiplex PCR; TCRdb stores just in-frame clones and leaves some out. The repertoire holds approximately 97,000 clones, with about 89% as singletons. A single count supports this clone. The material was peripheral blood, obtained on day 0 of AZD1222 vaccination. The rearrangement joins TRBV9 to TRBJ1-3; the D is unclear. This TCR came from an adult in good health. The CDR3 sequence: CASSVDGYNSGNTIYF. The CDR3 DNA reads as TGTGCCAGCAGCGTAGACGGGTATAACTCTGGAAACACCATATATTTT.